Sequencing of this TCR beta chain was carried out in a study of control samples from healthy donors and cancer patients. Germline assignment: CDR1 SGHRS and CDR2 YFSETQ. The CDR3 totals 15 residues. TCRdb keeps only in-frame clones here, not all; method: immunoSEQ multiplex PCR. The table records 60,000 to 100,000 clones, over 75% of them present only once. Note on this clone: A read error may produce the germline difference seen at one junction end.

This receptor was taken from a man over 45 in good health. This sequence joins TRBV5-1 and TRBJ1-5; a weak D match, TRBD1 (6 bases). Sequencing used blood. The DNA for the CDR3 is TGCGGCAGCAGCTTGGCAGGGGCCCGGAATCAGCCCCAGCATTTT. The encoded protein is CGSSLAGARNQPQHF. Drawing the rest from reference TRBV5-1 and TRBJ1-5, the complete variable domain is KAGVTQTPRYLIKTRGQQVTLSCSPISGHRSVSWYQQTPGQGLQFLFEYFSETQRNKGNFPGRFSGRQFSNSRSEMNVSTLELGDSALYLCGSSLAGARNQPQHFGDGTRLSIL.